These 15 T cell receptor beta chains came from one sample sequenced in a study of metastatic and nonmetastatic thyroid tumors. Treatment of any kind had been given to no patient before thyroid surgery. MiXCR was used by TCRdb to re-call the PCR reads. This sample yields 25,000 to 35,000 clones, of which around 25% are seen a single time; approximately 15% belongs to the top ten. The specimen sequenced was blood. The receptors derive from a female donor with papillary thyroid cancer or a benign thyroid nodule (not recorded which). Some clones in this sample may be carry-over from other donors' samples.

This clone came up many times. This could be a read error, since a much larger clone is one nucleotide away. The chain links TRBV19 to TRBJ1-1; 7 positions agree with TRBD1. CDR3 length: 14 residues. The germline V gene encodes CDR1 LNHDA and CDR2 SQIVND (reference sequence). After removal of 5 bases from V and 1 base from J, the junction contained 4 bases not matched to a gene. The CDR3 sequence: CASSVNRGNTEAFF. CDR3 sequence (DNA): TGTGCCAGTAGTGTAAACAGGGGGAACACTGAAGCTTTCTTT.

The table lists this clone with many counts. The chain recombines TRBV27 with TRBJ2-4; TRBD2 matches 12 bases. The trim removed 4 bases at V and 6 bases at J, leaving 10 bases unmatched. Looked up from germline, CDR1 is MNHEY and CDR2 is SMNVEV (reference sequence). CDR3 size: 17 residues. The CDR3: CASSSYLAGGPGNIQYF. For the CDR3, the DNA is TGTGCCAGCAGTTCCTACCTAGCGGGAGGGCCAGGAAACATTCAGTACTTC.

The chain joins TRBV5-8 to TRBJ1-5; perhaps TRBD1 as D (5 bases). V was shortened by 0 bases and J by 7 bases, with 14 bases between the two germline ends. Germline V gene lookup returns CDR1 SGHTS and CDR2 YDEGEE. The CDR3 loop spans 15 amino acids. In DNA form, the CDR3 reads TGTGCCAGCAGCTTGGCAGGGAGGGTTAGGCAGCCCCAGCATTTT. It codes for CASSLAGRVRQPQHF. The full variable domain, rest sourced from reference TRBV5-8 and TRBJ1-5, is EAGVTQSPTHLIKTRGQQATLRCSPISGHTSVYWYQQALGLGLQFLLWYDEGEERNRGNFPPRFSGRQFPNYSSELNVNALELEDSALYLCASSLAGRVRQPQHFGDGTRLSIL.

V gene TRBV7-8 combines with J gene TRBJ1-1; possibly TRBD1 for D (5 bases). V lost 3 bases and J 2 bases, leaving 10 bases between the germline ends. The CDR3 has 14 amino acids. Germline V gives CDR1 SGHVS, CDR2 FQNEAQ. CDR3 nucleotides: TGTGCCAGCAGCTTGAGGGGCTGTAACACTGAAGCTTTCTTT. It specifies CASSLRGCNTEAFF.

This clone was picked up many times. The gene calls are TRBV10-3 and TRBJ1-3, with 9 bases aligning to TRBD1. The junction had 5 bases not matched to a gene; V was cut back by 9 bases and J by 2 bases. The CDR3 is 14 amino acids. Germline lookup yields CDR1 ENHRY and CDR2 SYGVKD. The CDR3 here is CAIQQGAAGNTIYF. CDR3 nucleotide sequence: TGTGCCATACAACAGGGGGCCGCTGGAAACACCATATATTTT.

In this sample, this clone turned up many times. V and J are TRBV20-1 and TRBJ2-7, with 10 positions matching TRBD2. V lost 6 bases to trimming and J lost 5 bases; unmatched junction nucleotides: 16. Per germline, CDR1 DFQATT and CDR2 SNEGSKA (reference sequence). The CDR3 loop spans 16 amino acids. The CDR3 coding sequence is TGCAGTGCCCTACCCCTTAGCGGGAGGAACAACGACGAGCAGTACTTC. As protein: CSALPLSGRNNDEQYF.

This chain links TRBV20-1 with TRBJ1-2, with D tentatively TRBD1 (6 bases). CDR1 and CDR2 (germline): DFQATT, SNEGSKA (reference sequence). The germline V and J ends were trimmed by 1 base and 8 bases, with 17 bases remaining between them. There are 14 residues in the CDR3. CDR3 loop: CSARVDRSIEGYTF. The DNA of the CDR3 is TGCAGTGCTAGAGTTGACAGGTCAATCGAGGGCTACACCTTC.

This clone appeared many times. The chain couples TRBV13 to TRBJ2-7; D call uncertain. The CDR3 is 13 amino acids. Germline V gives CDR1 PRHDT, CDR2 FYEKMQ (reference sequence). Trimming stripped 0 bases from V and 0 bases from J, with 3 bases between. The CDR3 sequence is CASSLGISYEQYF. The CDR3 nucleotides read TGTGCCAGCAGCTTAGGGATCTCCTACGAGCAGTACTTC.

This clone showed up many times. The chain joins TRBV18 to TRBJ1-3; D possibly corresponds to TRBD1 (6 bases). Germline V gene sequence: CDR1 KGHSH, CDR2 LQKENI. The V end was cut by 2 bases, the J end by 2 bases, with 7 bases between. This CDR3 region has 14 residues. Here the CDR3 reads CASSPGGTGNTIYF. The DNA of the CDR3 is TGTGCCAGCTCACCAGGGGGCACTGGAAACACCATATATTTT.

This clone was found many times. The chain links TRBV7-9 to TRBJ1-5, with D perhaps TRBD1 (6 bases). The CDR3 has 13 amino acids. Germline CDR1 SEHNR, CDR2 FQNEAQ (reference sequence). The V gene lost 1 base and the J gene lost 6 bases, with 7 bases spanning the gap. The CDR3 loop reads CASSLEGGQPQHF. The CDR3 bases are TGTGCCAGCAGCTTAGAGGGGGGTCAGCCCCAGCATTTT.

V is TRBV20-1 and J is TRBJ2-5; 11 bases align to TRBD2. Germline CDR1 and CDR2: DFQATT and SNEGSKA (reference sequence). V dropped 4 bases and J dropped 5; count of bases not matched to a gene: 12. This CDR3 has 16 amino acids. CDR3 amino acids: CSAIPIAGGVPETQYF. Here the CDR3 DNA reads TGCAGTGCTATACCTATAGCGGGAGGGGTGCCGGAGACCCAGTACTTC.

This clone has a handful of counts. This may be a read error: a much more frequent sequence differs by one nucleotide. V and J are TRBV4-1 and TRBJ2-5, with 8 bases aligning to TRBD1. This CDR3 contains 16 residues. The germline CDR1 and CDR2 sequences are MGHRA and YSYEKL. V lost 0 bases, J lost 5 bases, and 8 bases stayed unmatched. CDR3 bases: TGCGCCAGCAGCCAAGATGGCCAGGGGGCGTGTGAGACCCAGTACTTC. Its protein product is CASSQDGQGACETQYF.

In this sample, this clone turned up many times. This rearrangement joins TRBV3-1 to TRBJ2-7; D might be TRBD2 (6 bases). The CDR3 totals 13 residues. Trimming took off 7 bases at V and 4 bases at J, with 14 bases between the two ends. Looked up from germline, CDR1 is LGHDT and CDR2 is YNNKEL (reference sequence). Here the CDR3 DNA reads TGTGCCAGCACCTTGGGGGGTGGGTACGAGCAGTACTTC. This codes for CASTLGGGYEQYF.

This clone was detected only a few times. The gene calls are TRBV2 and TRBJ1-6; TRBD1 agrees at 7 bases. Germline values: CDR1 SNHLY, CDR2 FYNNEI. The junction had 10 bases not matched to a gene; V was cut back by 7 bases and J by 7 bases. There are 15 residues in the CDR3. CDR3 region: CASNQRGQGNSPLHF. The DNA for the CDR3 is TGTGCCAGCAATCAGAGGGGGCAGGGCAATTCACCCCTCCACTTT.

This clone has a handful of counts. This sequence joins TRBV7-6 and TRBJ2-1, with D possibly matching TRBD2 (6 bases). Between the trimmed V and J ends, which lost 6 bases and 5 bases, there was a span of 8 bases. This CDR3 is 12 amino acids long. The germline CDR1 and CDR2 sequences are SGHVS and FNYEAQ. The CDR3 DNA reads TGTGCCAGCAGTAGGGAGGACAATGAGCAGTTCTTC. Protein: CASSREDNEQFF. Using reference TRBV7-6 and TRBJ2-1 for the parts outside the CDR3, the full variable domain is GAGVSQSPRYKVTKRGQDVALRCDPISGHVSLYWYRQALGQGPEFLTYFNYEAQQDKSGLPNDRFSAERPEGSISTLTIQRTEQRDSAMYRCASSREDNEQFFGPGTRLTVL.